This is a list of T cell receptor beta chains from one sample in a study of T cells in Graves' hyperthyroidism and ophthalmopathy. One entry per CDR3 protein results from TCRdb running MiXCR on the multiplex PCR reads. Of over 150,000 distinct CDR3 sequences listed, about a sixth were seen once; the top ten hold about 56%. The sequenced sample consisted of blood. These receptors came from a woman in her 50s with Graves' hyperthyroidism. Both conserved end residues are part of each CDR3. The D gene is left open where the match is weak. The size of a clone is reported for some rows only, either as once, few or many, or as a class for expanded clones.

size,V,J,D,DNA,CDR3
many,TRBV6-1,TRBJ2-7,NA,TGTGCCAGCAGCCGTGCGCCGGCTTATTTCTACGAGCAGTACTTC,CASSRAPAYFYEQYF
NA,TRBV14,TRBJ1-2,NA,TGTGCCAGCAGCCTTAATTTATTGGGGAACTATGGCTACACCTTC,CASSLNLLGNYGYTF
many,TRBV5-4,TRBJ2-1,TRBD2,TGTGCCAGCAGTTCAGAAGCGGGGCCCAATGAGCAGTTCTTC,CASSSEAGPNEQFF
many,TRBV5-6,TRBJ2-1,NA,TGTGCCAGCAGCTTGGGGGGGCAGGCTGAGCAGTTCTTC,CASSLGGQAEQFF
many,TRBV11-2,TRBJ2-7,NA,TGTGCCAGCAGCTTAGTAGGTGGCTACGAGCAGTACTTC,CASSLVGGYEQYF
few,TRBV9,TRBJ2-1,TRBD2,TGTGCCAGCAGCGTGGGAGCGGGAGGCCAATTTGAGCAGTTCTTC,CASSVGAGGQFEQFF
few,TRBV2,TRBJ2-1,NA,TGTGCCAGCAGTGTGTTTGTGCGGGAGCAGTTCTTC,CASSVFVREQFF
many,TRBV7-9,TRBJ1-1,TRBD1,TGTGCCAGCTCGAGGACAGGTCCCCAAACTGAAGCTTTCTTT,CASSRTGPQTEAFF
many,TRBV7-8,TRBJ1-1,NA,TGTGCCAGCAGCTTCTCTCAGAGAGCTGAAGCTTTCTTT,CASSFSQRAEAFF
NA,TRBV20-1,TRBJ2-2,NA,TGCAGTGCATCCCGGTCAGGGGCGGGCGGGGAGCTGTTTTTT,CSASRSGAGGELFF
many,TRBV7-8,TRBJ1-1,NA,TGTGCCAGCAGCTTAGTTCCCGTGCCAGGTGAAGCTTTCTTT,CASSLVPVPGEAFF
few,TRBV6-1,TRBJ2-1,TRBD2,TGTGCCAGCAGTGCCGGGACTAGCGCCAACAATGAGCAGTTCTTC,CASSAGTSANNEQFF
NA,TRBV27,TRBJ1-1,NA,TGTGCCAGCAGTTTTGACAAATCCATTCGCGGTCTCTTT,CASSFDKSIRGLF
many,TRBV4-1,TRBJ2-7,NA,TGCGCCAGCAGCCTCGACAGGAGCCATAGCTCCTACGAGCAGTACTTC,CASSLDRSHSSYEQYF
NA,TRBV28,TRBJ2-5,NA,TGTGCCAGCACCTCGGAGGACCAAGAGACCCAGTACTTC,CASTSEDQETQYF
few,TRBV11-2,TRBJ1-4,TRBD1,TGTGCCAGCAGCCGGGACAGCAAGACTAATGAAAAACTGTTTTTT,CASSRDSKTNEKLFF
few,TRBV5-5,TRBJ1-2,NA,TGTGCCAGCAGCTTGGTTCCTGAGTATGGCTACACCTTC,CASSLVPEYGYTF
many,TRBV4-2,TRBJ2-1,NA,TGTGCCAGCAGCTGGGAGGGGGATTACAATGAGCAGTTCTTC,CASSWEGDYNEQFF
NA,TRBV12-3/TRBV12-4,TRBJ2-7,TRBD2,TGTGCCAGCAGTTCCATGCTAGCGGTTCGACAGTACTTC,CASSSMLAVRQYF
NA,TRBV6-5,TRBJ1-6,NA,TGTGCCAGCAGTTACGATCAATTTGGACTTCACGGTTCACCCCTCCACTTT,CASSYDQFGLHGSPLHF
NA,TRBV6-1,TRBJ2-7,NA,TGTGCCACCCTTAGAAGCTCCTACGAGCAGTACTTC,CATLRSSYEQYF
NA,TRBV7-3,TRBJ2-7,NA,TGTGCCAGCAGCCCTAGCAGTACCTACGAGCAGTACTTC,CASSPSSTYEQYF
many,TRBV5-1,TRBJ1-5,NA,TGCGCCAGCAGCTGGGGGCAGGGGAACCAGCCCCAGCATTTT,CASSWGQGNQPQHF
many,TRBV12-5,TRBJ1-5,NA,TGTGCTAGTGGTTTGATATCGACAGGAGGGATCAATCAGCCCCAGCATTTT,CASGLISTGGINQPQHF
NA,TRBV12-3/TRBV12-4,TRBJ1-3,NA,TGTGCCAGCAGTTCCGGGACAACTGGAAACACCATATATTTT,CASSSGTTGNTIYF
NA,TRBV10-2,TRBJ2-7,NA,TGCGCCAGCAGTGAACGTTGGGGGGGGCCTTCCTACGAGCAGTACTTC,CASSERWGGPSYEQYF
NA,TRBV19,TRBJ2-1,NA,TGTGCCAGTAGTATAGGGACTACCGCCTACAATGAGCAGTTCTTC,CASSIGTTAYNEQFF
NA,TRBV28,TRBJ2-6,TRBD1,TGTGCCAGCAGTCCTGGGACAGGAATCTCTGGGGCCAACGTCCTGACTTTC,CASSPGTGISGANVLTF
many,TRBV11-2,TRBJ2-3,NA,TGTGCCAGCAGCTTCCGACAGCCCAGCACAGATACGCAGTATTTT,CASSFRQPSTDTQYF
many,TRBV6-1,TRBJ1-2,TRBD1,TGTGCCAGCAGTCCTGGACAGGGAACTAACTATGGCTACACCTTC,CASSPGQGTNYGYTF
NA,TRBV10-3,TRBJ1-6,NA,TGTGCCATCAGTGACCCCAGTACAGGCGATTCACCCCTCCACTTT,CAISDPSTGDSPLHF
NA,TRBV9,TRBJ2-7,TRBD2,TGTGCCAGCAGCGTAGAGGGACTAGCGGGAGGGCCAAACGAGCAGTACTTC,CASSVEGLAGGPNEQYF
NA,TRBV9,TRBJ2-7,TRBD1,TGTGCCAGCAGCGCTGGGGCAGGGGGCGCGAGCTCCTACGAGCAGTACTTC,CASSAGAGGASSYEQYF
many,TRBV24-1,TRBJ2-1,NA,TGTGCCACCAGTGATTTCACCGGGGGCACATACAATGAGCAGTTCTTC,CATSDFTGGTYNEQFF
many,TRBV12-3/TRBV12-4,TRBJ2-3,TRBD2,TGTGCCAGCAGTTTAGATAGCGGGAGTTTGACAGATACGCAGTATTTT,CASSLDSGSLTDTQYF
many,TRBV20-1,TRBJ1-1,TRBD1,TGCAGTGTCGAACCCCAGGGGGCTGGCACTGAAGCTTTCTTT,CSVEPQGAGTEAFF
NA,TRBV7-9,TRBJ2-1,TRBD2,TGTGCCAGCAGCTTAGGTTCGGCTAGCGGGTCCTACAATGAGCAGTTCTTC,CASSLGSASGSYNEQFF
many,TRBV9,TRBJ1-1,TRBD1,TGTGCCAGCAGAGGACAGGGGACGAACACTGAAGCTTTCTTT,CASRGQGTNTEAFF
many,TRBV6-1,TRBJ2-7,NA,TGTGCCAGCAGAGACCGAGCCTACGAGCAGTACTTC,CASRDRAYEQYF
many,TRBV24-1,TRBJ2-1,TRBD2,TGTGCCACCAGTGATCCGGGACTAGCGGGAGGGTACCTGAATGAGCAGTTCTTC,CATSDPGLAGGYLNEQFF
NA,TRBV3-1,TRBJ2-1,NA,TGTGCCAGCAGTGTGAGGATGGACTACACTACTGAAGAGCAGTTCTTC,CASSVRMDYTTEEQFF
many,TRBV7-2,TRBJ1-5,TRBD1,TGTGCCAGCAGCTTAGGTGACAGGGGCCGCAATCAGCCCCAGCATTTT,CASSLGDRGRNQPQHF
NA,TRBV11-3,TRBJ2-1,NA,TGTGCCAGCAGCTTATCCGGTAGCGGAGCTAGCAATGAGCAGTTCTTC,CASSLSGSGASNEQFF